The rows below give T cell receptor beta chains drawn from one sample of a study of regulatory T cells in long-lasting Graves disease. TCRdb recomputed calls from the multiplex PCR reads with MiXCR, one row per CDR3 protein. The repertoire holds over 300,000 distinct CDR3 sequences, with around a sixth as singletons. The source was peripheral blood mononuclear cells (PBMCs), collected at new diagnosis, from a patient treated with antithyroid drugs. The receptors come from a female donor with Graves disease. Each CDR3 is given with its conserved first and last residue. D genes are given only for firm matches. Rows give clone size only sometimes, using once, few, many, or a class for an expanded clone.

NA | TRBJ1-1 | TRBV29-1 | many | CSVEEGGLLAFF | TGCAGCGTTGAAGAAGGCGGGTTATTAGCTTTCTTT
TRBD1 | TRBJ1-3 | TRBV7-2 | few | CASSPRGRGGNTIYF | TGTGCCAGCAGCCCGAGGGGGCGTGGAGGAAACACCATATATTTT
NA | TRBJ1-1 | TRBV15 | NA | CATSRRPLANTEAFF | TGTGCCACCAGCAGAAGGCCTCTTGCGAACACTGAAGCTTTCTTT
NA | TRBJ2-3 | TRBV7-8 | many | CASSSSGLGDTQYF | TGTGCCAGCAGCTCCTCCGGGCTAGGTGATACGCAGTATTTT
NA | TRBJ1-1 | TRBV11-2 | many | CASSLDGSPNTEAFF | TGTGCCAGCAGCTTAGACGGCAGCCCTAACACTGAAGCTTTCTTT
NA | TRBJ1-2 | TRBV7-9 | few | CASSPSAVGYTF | TGTGCCAGCAGCCCATCCGCCGTGGGCTACACCTTC
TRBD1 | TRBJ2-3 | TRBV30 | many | CAWTSGQGPDTQYF | TGTGCCTGGACGTCGGGACAGGGTCCAGATACGCAGTATTTT
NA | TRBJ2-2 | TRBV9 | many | CASSVARGGPGELFF | TGTGCCAGCAGCGTAGCCAGGGGAGGACCCGGGGAGCTGTTTTTT
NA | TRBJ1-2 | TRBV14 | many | CASSQGGFGAYGYTF | TGTGCCAGCAGCCAAGGAGGTTTTGGGGCCTATGGCTACACCTTC
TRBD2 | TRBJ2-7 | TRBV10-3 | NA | CAITKGTSGLYEQYF | TGTGCCATCACAAAAGGGACTAGCGGGCTCTACGAGCAGTACTTC
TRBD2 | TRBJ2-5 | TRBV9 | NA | CASSVTSGSQETQYF | TGTGCCAGCAGCGTGACTAGCGGGAGCCAAGAGACCCAGTACTTC
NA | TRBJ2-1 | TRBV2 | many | CASSEWGSYNEQFF | TGTGCCAGCAGTGAATGGGGTAGTTACAATGAGCAGTTCTTC
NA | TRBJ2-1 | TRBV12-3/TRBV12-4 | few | CASISRADPNNEQFF | TGTGCCAGCATCTCAAGGGCCGATCCGAACAATGAGCAGTTCTTC